This TCR beta chain came from a study of CD8 T cells in Susac syndrome (dated by TCRdb to between 2019 and 2020). As for the study more broadly: Repertoire sequencing was used to test whether CD8+ T cell activation and differentiation in Susac syndrome was antigen driven. The study compared CD8+ T cell repertoire clonality among 12 healthy donors, about 14 Susac syndrome patients and around 16 multiple sclerosis patients.

Peripheral blood CD8+ and CD4+ T cells from healthy donors, Susac syndrome patients and multiple sclerosis patients were profiled using high-throughput TCR beta sequencing. Healthy donors were included as age- and sex-matched controls. CD8+ TEMRA cells were enriched by FACS, while bulk CD8+ and CD4+ T cells were purified by magnetic negative isolation. Blood was drawn into EDTA tubes, processed within 24 hours, and PBMCs were isolated by density gradient centrifugation. PBMCs intended for TCR sequencing were cryopreserved in liquid nitrogen and thawed later in a water bath at 37 degrees C. A purity of at least 90% was achieved for sorted or isolated CD4+, CD8+ and CD8+ TEMRA cells. RNA was extracted with the RNeasy kit and 0.5 to 1 ug was reverse transcribed using random hexamers. The immunoSEQ multiplex PCR assay, covering 54 Vbeta and 13 Jbeta segments, was used to amplify TCR beta CDR3 regions. To correct PCR amplification bias, a synthetic template baseline was used for both primer optimization and computational correction. On the authors' methods: Reads were annotated to V, D and J genes per IMGT and analyzed with immunoSEQ Analyzer, keeping only productive sequences. Clonality was calculated as one minus the Shannon entropy normalized by log2 of the number of productive unique sequences. For each patient and control, public and private clones were evaluated among the 100 most prevalent clones. Clones were defined as Susac-specific if absent from the healthy and MS cohorts, from 1052 published viral clones and from other ImmuneACCESS disease sequences. TCRdb reprocessed the public reads (quality trimming at Q25 with fastp, clone calling with MiXCR) and kept in-frame beta chains. All rows with the same CDR3 protein become a single entry with the most common DNA and genes. TCRdb's processing, not the authors', yielded these V and J calls. The table for this sample lists roughly 80,000 distinct CDR3 sequences; around 94% of them were counted only once. 0.26% of the sample is taken by the ten largest.

The CDR3 measures 15 amino acids from cysteine to phenylalanine. Only the CDR3 portion is preserved as DNA: 45 bases, with reading frame beginning at the first base. The germline V gene sets CDR1 to SNHLY and CDR2 to FYNNEI. Trimming takes 1 base from V and 3 bases from J, and the germline ends sit 12 bases apart. Study-wide conclusions, independent of this receptor: The number of individuals in the TCR sequencing and HLA analysis was recognized as being relatively small.

Concerning this clonotype itself: What this receptor recognizes is not known. One base away there is no much larger clone; base qualities are not given.

Input material: CD8+ T cells from PBMCs. The V and J segments used are TRBV2 and TRBJ1-2; TRBD1 could be the D gene, as 6 bases match. This receptor was taken from a human donor in good health. The sequenced DNA: TGTGCCAGCAGTGAAGTGCTGGGGGCAGACTATGGCTACACCTTC. It translates as CASSEVLGADYGYTF.